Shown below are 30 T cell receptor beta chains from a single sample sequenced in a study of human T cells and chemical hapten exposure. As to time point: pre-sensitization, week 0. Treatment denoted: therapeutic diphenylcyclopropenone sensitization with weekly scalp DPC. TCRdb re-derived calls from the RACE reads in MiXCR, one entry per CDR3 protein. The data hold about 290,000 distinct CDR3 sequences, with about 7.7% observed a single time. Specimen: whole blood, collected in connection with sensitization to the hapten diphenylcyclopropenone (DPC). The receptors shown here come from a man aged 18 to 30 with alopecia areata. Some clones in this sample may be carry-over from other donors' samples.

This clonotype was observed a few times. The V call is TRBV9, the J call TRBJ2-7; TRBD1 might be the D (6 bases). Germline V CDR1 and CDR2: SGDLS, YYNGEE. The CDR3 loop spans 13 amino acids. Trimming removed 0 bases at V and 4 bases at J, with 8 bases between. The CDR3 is CASSVADRYEQYF. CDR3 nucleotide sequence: TGTGCCAGCAGCGTAGCTGACAGGTACGAGCAGTACTTC. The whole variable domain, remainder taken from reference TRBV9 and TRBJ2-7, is DSGVTQTPKHLITATGQRVTLRCSPRSGDLSVYWYQQSLDQGLQFLIQYYNGEERAKGNILERFSAQQFPDLHSELNLSSLELGDSALYFCASSVADRYEQYFGPGTRLTVT.

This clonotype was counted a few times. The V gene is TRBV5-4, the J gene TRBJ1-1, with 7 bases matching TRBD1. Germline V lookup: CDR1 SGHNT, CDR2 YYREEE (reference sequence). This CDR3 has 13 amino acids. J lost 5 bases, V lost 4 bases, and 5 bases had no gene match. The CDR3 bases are TGTGCCAGCAGCAAGGGGGCGCGGACTGAAGCTTTCTTT. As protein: CASSKGARTEAFF.

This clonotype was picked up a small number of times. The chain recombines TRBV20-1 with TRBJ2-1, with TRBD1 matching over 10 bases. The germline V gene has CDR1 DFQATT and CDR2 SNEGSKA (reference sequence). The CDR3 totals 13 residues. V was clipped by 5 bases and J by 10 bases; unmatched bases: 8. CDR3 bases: TGCAGTGCTCCGACAGGGGGCACAGAGGAGCAGTTCTTC. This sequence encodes CSAPTGGTEEQFF.

CDR3 DNA sequence: TGCAGTGCTAGCCCAGGGGGCGCGGGCACTGAAGCTTTCTTT. Its protein product is CSASPGGAGTEAFF. The chain joins TRBV20-1 to TRBJ1-1; 8 positions agree with TRBD1. The CDR3 runs to 14 residues. J lost 4 bases, V lost 3 bases, and 7 bases had no gene match. CDR1 is DFQATT and CDR2 is SNEGSKA in the germline V gene (reference sequence).

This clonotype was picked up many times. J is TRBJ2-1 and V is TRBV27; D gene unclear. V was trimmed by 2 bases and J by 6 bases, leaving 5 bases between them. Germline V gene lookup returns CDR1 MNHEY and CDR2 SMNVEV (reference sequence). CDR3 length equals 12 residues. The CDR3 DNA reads TGTGCCAGCAGTTTAGGCCCCAATGAGCAGTTCTTC. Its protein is CASSLGPNEQFF.

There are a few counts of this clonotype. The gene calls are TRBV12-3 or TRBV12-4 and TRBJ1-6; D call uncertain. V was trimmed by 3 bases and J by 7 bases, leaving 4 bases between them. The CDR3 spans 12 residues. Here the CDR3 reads CASSLSNSPLHF. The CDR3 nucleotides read TGTGCCAGCAGTTTGAGCAATTCACCCCTCCACTTT.

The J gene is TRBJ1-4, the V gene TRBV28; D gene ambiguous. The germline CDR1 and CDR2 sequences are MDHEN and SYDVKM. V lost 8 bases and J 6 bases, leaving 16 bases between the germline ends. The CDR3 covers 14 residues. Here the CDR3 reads CASSSLGLDEKLFF. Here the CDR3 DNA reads TGTGCCAGCTCTTCCCTGGGGTTAGATGAAAAACTGTTTTTT.

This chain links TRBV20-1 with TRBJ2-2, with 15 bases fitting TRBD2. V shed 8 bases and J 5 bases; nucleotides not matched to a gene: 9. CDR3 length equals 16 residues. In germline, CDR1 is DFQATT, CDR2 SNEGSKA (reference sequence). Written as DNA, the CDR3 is TGCAGTACCGAAAGGACTAGCGGGGGGGCAACCGGGGAGCTGTTTTTT. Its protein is CSTERTSGGATGELFF.

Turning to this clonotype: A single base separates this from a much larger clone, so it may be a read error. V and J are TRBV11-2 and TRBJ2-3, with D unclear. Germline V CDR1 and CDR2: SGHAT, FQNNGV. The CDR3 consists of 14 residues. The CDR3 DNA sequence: TGTACCAGCAGCTTAAGGTCATTCCCAGATACGCAGTATTTT. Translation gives CTSSLRSFPDTQYF. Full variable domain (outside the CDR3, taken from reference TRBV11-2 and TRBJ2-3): EAGVAQSPRYKIIEKRQSVAFWCNPISGHATLYWYQQILGQGPKLLIQFQNNGVVDDSQLPKDRFSAERLKGVDSTLKIQPAKLEDSAVYLCTSSLRSFPDTQYFGPGTRLTVL.

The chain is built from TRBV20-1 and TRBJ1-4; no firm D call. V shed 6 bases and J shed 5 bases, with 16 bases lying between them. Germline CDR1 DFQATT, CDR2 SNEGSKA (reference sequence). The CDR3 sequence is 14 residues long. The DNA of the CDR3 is TGCAGTGCGAGCACCGGGCCTAAGAATGAAAAACTGTTTTTT. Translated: CSASTGPKNEKLFF.

For the CDR3, the DNA is TGCGCCAGCAGCCAAGGCCTACAGAACTATGGCTACACCTTC. Its translation: CASSQGLQNYGYTF. The rearrangement uses TRBV4-3 and TRBJ1-2; D ambiguous. Germline-derived CDR1 and CDR2 are LGHNA and YSLEER. This CDR3 region has 14 residues. V gave up 1 base and J gave up 2 bases, with 8 bases separating them.

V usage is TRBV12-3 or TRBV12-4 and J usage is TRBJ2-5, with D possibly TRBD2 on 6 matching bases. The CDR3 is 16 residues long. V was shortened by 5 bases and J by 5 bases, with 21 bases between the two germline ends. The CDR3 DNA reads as TGTGCCAGCAGTGTCACCCGCGGGGCCAGTGGGGAGACCCAGTACTTC. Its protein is CASSVTRGASGETQYF.

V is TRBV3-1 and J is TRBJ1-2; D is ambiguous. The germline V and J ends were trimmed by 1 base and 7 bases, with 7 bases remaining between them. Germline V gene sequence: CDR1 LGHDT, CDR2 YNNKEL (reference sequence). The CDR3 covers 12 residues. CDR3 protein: CASSQAQIGYTF. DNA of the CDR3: TGTGCCAGCAGCCAAGCACAGATTGGCTACACCTTC.

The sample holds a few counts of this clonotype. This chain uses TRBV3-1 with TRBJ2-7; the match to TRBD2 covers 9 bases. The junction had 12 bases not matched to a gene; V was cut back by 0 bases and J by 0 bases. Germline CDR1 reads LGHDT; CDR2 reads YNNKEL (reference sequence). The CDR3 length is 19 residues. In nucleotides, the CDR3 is TGTGCCAGCAGCCAAGAGGACAGCGGGGGGCCTACGAGCTCCTACGAGCAGTACTTC. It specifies CASSQEDSGGPTSSYEQYF.

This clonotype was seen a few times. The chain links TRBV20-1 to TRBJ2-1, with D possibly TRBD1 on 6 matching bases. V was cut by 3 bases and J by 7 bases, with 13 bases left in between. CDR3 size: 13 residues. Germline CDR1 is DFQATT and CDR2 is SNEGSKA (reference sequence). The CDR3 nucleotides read TGCAGTGCTAGGACAGGCCCTCTGAATGAGCAGTTCTTC. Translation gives CSARTGPLNEQFF.

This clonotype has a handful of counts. Here the CDR3 DNA reads TGTGCCAGCAGCGCCCGGCACGGCAGGGGGCGGGATCAAGAGACCCAGTACTTC. Its protein is CASSARHGRGRDQETQYF. This chain connects TRBV7-2 to TRBJ2-5; TRBD1 matches at 8 bases. J gave up 2 bases and V 5 bases, and 16 bases lay outside the gene matches. This CDR3 has 18 residues. The germline V gene has CDR1 SGHTA and CDR2 FQGNSA.

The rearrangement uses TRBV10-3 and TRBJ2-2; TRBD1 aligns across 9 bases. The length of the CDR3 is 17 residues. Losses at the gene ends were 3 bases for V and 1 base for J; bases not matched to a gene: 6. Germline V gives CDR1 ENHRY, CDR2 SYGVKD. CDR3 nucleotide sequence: TGTGCCATCAGTGACATACAGGGGGCAGGGAACACCGGGGAGCTGTTTTTT. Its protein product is CAISDIQGAGNTGELFF.

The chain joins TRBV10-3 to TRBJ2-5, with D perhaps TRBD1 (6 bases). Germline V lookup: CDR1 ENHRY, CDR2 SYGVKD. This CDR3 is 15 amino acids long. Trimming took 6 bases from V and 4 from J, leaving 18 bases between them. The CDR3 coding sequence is TGTGCCATCAGAAATGGACAGCCGAAGGTAGAGACCCAGTACTTC. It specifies CAIRNGQPKVETQYF.

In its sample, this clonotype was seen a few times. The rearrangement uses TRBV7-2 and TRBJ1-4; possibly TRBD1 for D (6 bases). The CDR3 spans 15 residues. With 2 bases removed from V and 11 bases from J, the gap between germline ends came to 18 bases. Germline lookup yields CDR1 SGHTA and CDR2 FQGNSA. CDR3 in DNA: TGTGCCAGCAGCTTATGGGACACACAAGCCGGGAAACTGTTTTTT. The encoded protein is CASSLWDTQAGKLFF.

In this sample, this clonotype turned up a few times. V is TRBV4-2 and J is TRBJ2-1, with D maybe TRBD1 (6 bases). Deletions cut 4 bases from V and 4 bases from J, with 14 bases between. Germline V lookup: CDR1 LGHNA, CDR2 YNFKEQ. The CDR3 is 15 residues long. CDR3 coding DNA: TGTGCCAGCAGCCTCCGGGACACCGAATACAATGAGCAGTTCTTC. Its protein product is CASSLRDTEYNEQFF.

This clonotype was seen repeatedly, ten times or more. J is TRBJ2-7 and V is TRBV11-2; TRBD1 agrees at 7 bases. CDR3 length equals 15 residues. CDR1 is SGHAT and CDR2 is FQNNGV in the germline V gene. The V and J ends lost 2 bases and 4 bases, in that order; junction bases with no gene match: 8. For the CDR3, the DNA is TGTGCCAGCAGCTTACCCTGGGGGACAGCGTACGAGCAGTACTTC. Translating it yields CASSLPWGTAYEQYF.

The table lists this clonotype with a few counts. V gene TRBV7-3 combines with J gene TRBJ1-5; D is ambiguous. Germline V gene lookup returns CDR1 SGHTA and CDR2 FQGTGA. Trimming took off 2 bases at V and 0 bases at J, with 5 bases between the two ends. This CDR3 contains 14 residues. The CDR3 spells CASSLGHSNQPQHF. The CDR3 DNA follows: TGTGCCAGCAGCTTAGGGCATAGCAATCAGCCCCAGCATTTT. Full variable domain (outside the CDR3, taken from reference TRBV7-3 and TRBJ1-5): GAGVSQTPSNKVTEKGKYVELRCDPISGHTALYWYRQSLGQGPEFLIYFQGTGAADDSGLPNDRFFAVRPEGSVSTLKIQRTERGDSAVYLCASSLGHSNQPQHFGDGTRLSIL.

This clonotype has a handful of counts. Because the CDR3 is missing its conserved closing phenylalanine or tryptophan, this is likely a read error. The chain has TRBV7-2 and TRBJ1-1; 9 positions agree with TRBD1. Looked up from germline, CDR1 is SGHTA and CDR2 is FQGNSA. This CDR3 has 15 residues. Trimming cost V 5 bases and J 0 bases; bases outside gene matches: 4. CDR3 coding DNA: TGTGCCAGCAGCCCCCGGACAGGGGTGAACACTGAAGCTTTCTCT. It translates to CASSPRTGVNTEAFS.

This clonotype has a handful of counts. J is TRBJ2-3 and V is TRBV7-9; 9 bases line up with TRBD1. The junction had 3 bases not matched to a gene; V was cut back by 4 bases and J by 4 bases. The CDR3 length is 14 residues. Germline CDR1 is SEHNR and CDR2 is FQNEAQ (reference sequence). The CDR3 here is CASSYRGLSDTQYF. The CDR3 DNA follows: TGTGCCAGCAGCTACAGGGGGCTGTCAGATACGCAGTATTTT.

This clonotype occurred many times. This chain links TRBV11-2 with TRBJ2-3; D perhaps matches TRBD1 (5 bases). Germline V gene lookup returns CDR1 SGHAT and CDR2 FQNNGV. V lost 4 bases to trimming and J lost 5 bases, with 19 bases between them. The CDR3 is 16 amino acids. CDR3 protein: CASSSWASGAGDTQYF. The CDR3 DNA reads TGTGCCAGCAGCTCGTGGGCTTCTGGGGCTGGAGATACGCAGTATTTT.

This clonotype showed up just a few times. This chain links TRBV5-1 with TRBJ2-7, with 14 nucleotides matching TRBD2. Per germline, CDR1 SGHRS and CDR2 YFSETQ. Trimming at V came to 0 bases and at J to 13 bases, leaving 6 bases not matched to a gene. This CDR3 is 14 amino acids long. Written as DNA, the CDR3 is TGCGCCAGCAGCTTGGAGGGACTAGCGGGGGCCCATTACTTC. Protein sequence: CASSLEGLAGAHYF.

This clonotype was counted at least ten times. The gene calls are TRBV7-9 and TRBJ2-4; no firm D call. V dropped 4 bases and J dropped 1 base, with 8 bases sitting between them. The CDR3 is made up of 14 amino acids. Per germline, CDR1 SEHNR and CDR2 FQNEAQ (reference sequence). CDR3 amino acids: CASSSTWAKNIQYF. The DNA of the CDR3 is TGTGCCAGCAGCTCAACGTGGGCCAAAAACATTCAGTACTTC.

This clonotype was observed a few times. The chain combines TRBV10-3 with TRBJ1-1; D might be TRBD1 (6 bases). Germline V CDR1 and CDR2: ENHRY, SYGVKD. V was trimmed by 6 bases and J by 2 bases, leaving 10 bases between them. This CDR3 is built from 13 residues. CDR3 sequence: CAIRKDSNTEAFF. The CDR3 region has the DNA TGTGCCATCAGAAAGGACAGCAACACTGAAGCTTTCTTT.

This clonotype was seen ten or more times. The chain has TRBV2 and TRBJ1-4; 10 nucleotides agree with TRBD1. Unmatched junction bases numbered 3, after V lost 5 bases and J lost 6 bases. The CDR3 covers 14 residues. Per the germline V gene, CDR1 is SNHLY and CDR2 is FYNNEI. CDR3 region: CASSPDRGHEKLFF. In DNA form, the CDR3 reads TGTGCCAGCAGTCCCGACAGGGGGCATGAAAAACTGTTTTTT.

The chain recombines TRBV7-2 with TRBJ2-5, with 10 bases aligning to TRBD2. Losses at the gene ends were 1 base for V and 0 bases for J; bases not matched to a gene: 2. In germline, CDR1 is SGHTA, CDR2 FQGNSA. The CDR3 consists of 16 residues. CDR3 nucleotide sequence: TGTGCCAGCAGCTTAGGAGCGGGGGGGAACCAAGAGACCCAGTACTTC. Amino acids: CASSLGAGGNQETQYF.